This TCR beta chain derives from a study of blood T cell repertoires in COVID-19. Study details: For recovered donors of Cohort 3, there were two negative PCRs, clearance, or symptom resolution. The United States, Italy and Spain provided the acute and convalescent COVID-19 samples.

Original methodology: Amplification from reference gene primers served as the basis for estimated nucleated cell counts. Profiled with immunoSEQ multiplex PCR; TCRdb holds only in-frame clones, not every one. Clonal size and the V and J genes are those of that table, whereas D and trimming came from the DNA. The sample has over 130,000 clones, approximately 80% seen once. Trimming stripped 2 bases from V and 8 bases from J, with 7 bases between. The CDR3 spans 11 residues. The germline V gene encodes CDR1 SGHDT and CDR2 YYEEEE. The rearrangement joins TRBV5-6 to TRBJ1-2; no clear D gene. Sequenced input: PBMCs or T cells enriched from blood (not recorded which). The clonotype comes from a man over 45 in a cohort exposed to, infected with or recovered from COVID-19 (not recorded which). The CDR3: CASSFGSGYTF. Here the CDR3 DNA reads TGTGCCAGCAGCTTCGGGAGCGGCTACACCTTC. Full variable domain (outside the CDR3, taken from reference TRBV5-6 and TRBJ1-2): DAGVTQSPTHLIKTRGQQVTLRCSPKSGHDTVSWYQQALGQGPQFIFQYYEEEERQRGNFPDRFSGHQFPNYSSELNVNALLLGDSALYLCASSFGSGYTFGSGTRLTVV.